This TCR beta chain was identified during a study of blood T cell repertoires in COVID-19. Study-level background: COVID-19 samples from acute and convalescent phases originated in the United States, Italy and Spain.

All enrollees were roughly 18 to 90 years old and from some 24 US areas. Each participant's cohort was designated according to participant-reported clinical history. Original processing methods: Reference gene primers were amplified, and this amplification served to estimate nucleated cell counts. Clones were read by immunoSEQ multiplex PCR, and TCRdb kept only the in-frame ones, dropping some. V and J calls and clone size are given by that table; D and trimming were obtained from the DNA. The sample records some 360,000 clones, almost 90% being singletons. The CDR3 is 17 residues long. The sequencing sample was made of PBMCs or T cells enriched from blood (not recorded which). V usage is TRBV21-1 and J usage is TRBJ2-2; the D segment call TRBD1 is taken from the table without a DNA check. TRBV21-1 is deemed a pseudogene. This TCR derives from a woman under 40 who had been exposed to COVID-19. The CDR3 loop is CASSLTSGTPNTGELFF. Here the CDR3 DNA reads TGTGCCAGCAGCCTCACCTCCGGGACACCGAACACCGGGGAGCTGTTTTTT.